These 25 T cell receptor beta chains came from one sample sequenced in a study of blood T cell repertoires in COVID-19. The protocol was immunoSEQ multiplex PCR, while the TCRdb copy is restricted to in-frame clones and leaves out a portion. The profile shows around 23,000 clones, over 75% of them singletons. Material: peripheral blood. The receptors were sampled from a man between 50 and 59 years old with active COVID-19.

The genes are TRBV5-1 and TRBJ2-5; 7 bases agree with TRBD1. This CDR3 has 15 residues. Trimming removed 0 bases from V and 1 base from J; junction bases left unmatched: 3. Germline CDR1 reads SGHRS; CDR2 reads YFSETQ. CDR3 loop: CASSLVGTVQETQYF. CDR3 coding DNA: TGCGCCAGCAGCTTGGTCGGGACAGTCCAAGAGACCCAGTACTTC.

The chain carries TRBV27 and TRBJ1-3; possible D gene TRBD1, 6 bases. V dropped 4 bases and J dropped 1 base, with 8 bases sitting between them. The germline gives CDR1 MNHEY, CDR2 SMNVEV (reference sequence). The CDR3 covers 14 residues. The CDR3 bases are TGTGCCAGCAGTTCAACAGGGTCTGGAAACACCATATATTTT. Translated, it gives CASSSTGSGNTIYF.

The CDR3 loop is CASSPLAEATHEQYV. CDR3 DNA sequence: TGTGCCAGCTCTCCACTAGCGGAGGCCACACACGAGCAGTACGTC. The chain couples TRBV18 to TRBJ2-7, with 8 positions matching TRBD2. The CDR3 is 15 residues long. Germline V CDR1 and CDR2: KGHSH, LQKENI.

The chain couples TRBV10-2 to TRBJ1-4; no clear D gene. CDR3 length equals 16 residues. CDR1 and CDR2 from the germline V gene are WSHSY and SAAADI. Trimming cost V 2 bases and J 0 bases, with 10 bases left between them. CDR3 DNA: TGCGCCAGCAGTGAGCACAGCCCCGCAACTAATGAAAAACTGTTTTTT. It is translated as CASSEHSPATNEKLFF.

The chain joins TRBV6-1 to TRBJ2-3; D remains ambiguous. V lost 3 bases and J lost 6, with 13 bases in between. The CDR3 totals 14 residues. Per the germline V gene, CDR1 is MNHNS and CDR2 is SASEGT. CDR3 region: CASSDRLMWDTQYF. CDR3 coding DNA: TGTGCCAGCAGTGATCGGTTGATGTGGGATACGCAGTATTTT.

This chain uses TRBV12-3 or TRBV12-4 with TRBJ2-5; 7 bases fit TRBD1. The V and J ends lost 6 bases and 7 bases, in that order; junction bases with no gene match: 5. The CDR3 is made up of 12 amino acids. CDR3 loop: CASSLTGLTQYF. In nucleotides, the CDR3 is TGTGCCAGCAGCCTGACAGGGTTGACCCAGTACTTC.

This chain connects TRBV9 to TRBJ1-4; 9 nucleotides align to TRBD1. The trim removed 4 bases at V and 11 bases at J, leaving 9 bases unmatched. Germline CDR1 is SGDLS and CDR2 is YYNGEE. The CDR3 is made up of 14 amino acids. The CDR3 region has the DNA TGTGCCAGCAGCCGGGACAGGGTAATGGGTAAACTGTTTTTT. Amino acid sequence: CASSRDRVMGKLFF.

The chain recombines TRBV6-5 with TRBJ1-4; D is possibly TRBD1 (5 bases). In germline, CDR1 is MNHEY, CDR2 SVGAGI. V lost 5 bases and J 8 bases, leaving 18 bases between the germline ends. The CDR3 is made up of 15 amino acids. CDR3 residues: CASSPRRQEGEKLFF. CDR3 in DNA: TGTGCCAGCAGTCCTAGACGGCAGGAGGGGGAAAAACTGTTTTTT.

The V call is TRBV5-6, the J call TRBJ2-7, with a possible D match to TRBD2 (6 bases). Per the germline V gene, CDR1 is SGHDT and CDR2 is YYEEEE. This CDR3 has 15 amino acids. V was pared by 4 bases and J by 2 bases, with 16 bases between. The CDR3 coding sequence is TGTGCCAGCAGCCGATTCTGGGGGGTGACCTACGAGCAGTACGTC. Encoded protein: CASSRFWGVTYEQYV.

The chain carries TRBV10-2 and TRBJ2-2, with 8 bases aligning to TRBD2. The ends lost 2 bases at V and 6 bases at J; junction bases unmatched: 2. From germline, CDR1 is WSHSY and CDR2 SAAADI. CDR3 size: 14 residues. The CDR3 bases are TGCGCCAGCAGTGAGACGGGAGGGCCCGGGGAGCTGTTTTTT. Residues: CASSETGGPGELFF.

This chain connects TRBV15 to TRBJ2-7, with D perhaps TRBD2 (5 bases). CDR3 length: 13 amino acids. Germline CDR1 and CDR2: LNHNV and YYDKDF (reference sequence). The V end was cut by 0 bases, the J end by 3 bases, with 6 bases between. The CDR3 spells CATSRDTSYEQYV. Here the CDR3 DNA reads TGTGCCACCAGCAGAGATACTAGCTACGAGCAGTACGTC.

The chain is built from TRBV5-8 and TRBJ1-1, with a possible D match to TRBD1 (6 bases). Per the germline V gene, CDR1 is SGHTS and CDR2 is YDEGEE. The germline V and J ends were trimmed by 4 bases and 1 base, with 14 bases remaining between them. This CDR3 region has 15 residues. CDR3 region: CASSPWRTANTEAFF. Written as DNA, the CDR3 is TGTGCCAGCAGCCCTTGGCGGACAGCGAACACTGAAGCTTTCTTT.

The CDR3 sequence: CASSLAGAGNNSPLHF. The CDR3 DNA follows: TGTGCCAGCAGCTTAGCGGGTGCAGGGAATAATTCACCCCTCCACTTT. The chain combines TRBV7-6 with TRBJ1-6; maybe TRBD1 (5 bases). In germline, CDR1 is SGHVS, CDR2 FNYEAQ. The CDR3 is made up of 16 amino acids. V dropped 0 bases and J dropped 5 bases, with 11 bases sitting between them.

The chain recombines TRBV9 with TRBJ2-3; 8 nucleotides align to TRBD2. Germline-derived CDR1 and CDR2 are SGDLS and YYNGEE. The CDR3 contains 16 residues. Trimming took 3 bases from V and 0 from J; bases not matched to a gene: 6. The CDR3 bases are TGTGCCAGCAGCGGGGGACTAGAGCTGAGCACAGATACGCAGTATTTT. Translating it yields CASSGGLELSTDTQYF.

CDR3 bases: TGTGCCAGCAGCCAAGATTGGGGGGGTGGGGAGACCCAGTACTTC. Translated: CASSQDWGGGETQYF. This sequence joins TRBV4-2 and TRBJ2-5; the match to TRBD2 covers 7 bases. Germline V gene lookup returns CDR1 LGHNA and CDR2 YNFKEQ. This CDR3 is 15 amino acids long. The V and J ends lost 0 bases and 5 bases, in that order; junction bases with no gene match: 6.

CDR3 sequence: CASNPGGERGEQYF. The CDR3 bases are TGTGCCAGCAATCCTGGCGGGGAAAGAGGGGAGCAGTACTTC. This chain links TRBV6-6 with TRBJ2-7; TRBD2 is a possible D gene (6 bases). Trimming cost V 7 bases and J 7 bases, with 20 bases left between them. The CDR3 spans 14 residues. Germline CDR1 is MNHNY and CDR2 is SVGAGI (reference sequence).

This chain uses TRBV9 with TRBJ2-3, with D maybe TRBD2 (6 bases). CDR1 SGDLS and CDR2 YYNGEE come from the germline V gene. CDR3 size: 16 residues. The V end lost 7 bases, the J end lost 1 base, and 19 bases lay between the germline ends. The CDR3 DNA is TGTGCCAGCGCCCACCCAGGGAGGTTTGGCACAGATACGCAGTATTTT. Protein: CASAHPGRFGTDTQYF.

Written as DNA, the CDR3 is TGTGCCAGCAGCTTAAAGACGCGGGGTCCCTCCTACGAGCAGTACGTC. This translates into CASSLKTRGPSYEQYV. The chain employs TRBV7-9 and TRBJ2-7, with a weak D call TRBD2 (6 bases). This CDR3 contains 16 residues. Germline CDR1 and CDR2: SEHNR and FQNEAQ (reference sequence). Trimming stripped 2 bases from V and 0 bases from J, with 14 bases between.

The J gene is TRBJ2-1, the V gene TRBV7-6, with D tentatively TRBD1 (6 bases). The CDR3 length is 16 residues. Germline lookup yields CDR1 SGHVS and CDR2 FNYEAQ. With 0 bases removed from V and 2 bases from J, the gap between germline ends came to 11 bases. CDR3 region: CASSLAWQGTYNEQFF. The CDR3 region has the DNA TGTGCCAGCAGCTTAGCGTGGCAGGGGACCTACAATGAGCAGTTCTTC.

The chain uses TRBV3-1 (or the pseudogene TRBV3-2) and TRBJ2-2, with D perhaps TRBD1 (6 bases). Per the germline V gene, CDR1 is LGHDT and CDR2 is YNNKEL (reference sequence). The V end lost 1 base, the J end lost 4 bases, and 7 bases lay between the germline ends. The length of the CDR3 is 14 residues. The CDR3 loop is CASSQARGTGELFF. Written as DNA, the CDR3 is TGTGCCAGCAGCCAAGCCAGGGGCACCGGGGAGCTGTTTTTT.

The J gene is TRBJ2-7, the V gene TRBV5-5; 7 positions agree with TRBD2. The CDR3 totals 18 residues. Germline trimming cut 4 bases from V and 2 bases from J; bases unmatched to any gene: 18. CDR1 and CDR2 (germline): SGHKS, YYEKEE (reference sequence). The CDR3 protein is CASSPAKGRAVEAYEQYF. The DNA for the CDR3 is TGTGCCAGCAGCCCGGCGAAAGGGAGGGCGGTGGAGGCCTACGAGCAGTACTTC. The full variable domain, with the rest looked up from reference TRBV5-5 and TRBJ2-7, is DAGVTQSPTHLIKTRGQQVTLRCSPISGHKSVSWYQQVLGQGPQFIFQYYEKEERGRGNFPDRFSARQFPNYSSELNVNALLLGDSALYLCASSPAKGRAVEAYEQYFGPGTRLTVT.

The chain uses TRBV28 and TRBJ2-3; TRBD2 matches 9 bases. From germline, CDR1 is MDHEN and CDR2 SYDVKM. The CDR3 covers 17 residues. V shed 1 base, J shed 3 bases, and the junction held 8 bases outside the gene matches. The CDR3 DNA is TGTGCCAGCAGTTTATATGGGGGCGGGAGGGGTACAGATACGCAGTATTTT. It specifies CASSLYGGGRGTDTQYF.

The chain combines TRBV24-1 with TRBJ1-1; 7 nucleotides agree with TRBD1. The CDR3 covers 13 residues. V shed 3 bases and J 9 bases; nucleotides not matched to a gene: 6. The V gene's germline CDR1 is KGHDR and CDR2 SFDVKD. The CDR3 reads CATSDHRGTQAFF. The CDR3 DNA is TGTGCCACCAGTGATCACAGGGGAACTCAAGCTTTCTTT.

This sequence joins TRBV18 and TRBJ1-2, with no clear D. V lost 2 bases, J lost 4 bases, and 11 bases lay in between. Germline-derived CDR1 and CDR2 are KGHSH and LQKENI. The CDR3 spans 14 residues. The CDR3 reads CASSPSEAIYGYTF. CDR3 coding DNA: TGTGCCAGCTCACCATCCGAGGCCATCTATGGCTACACCTTC.

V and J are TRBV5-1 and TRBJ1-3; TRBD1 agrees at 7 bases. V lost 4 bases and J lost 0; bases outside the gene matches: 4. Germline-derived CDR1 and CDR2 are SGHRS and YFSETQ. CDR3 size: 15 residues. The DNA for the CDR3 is TGCGCCAGCAGCGTGACAGGGAACTCTGGAAACACCATATATTTT. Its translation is CASSVTGNSGNTIYF.